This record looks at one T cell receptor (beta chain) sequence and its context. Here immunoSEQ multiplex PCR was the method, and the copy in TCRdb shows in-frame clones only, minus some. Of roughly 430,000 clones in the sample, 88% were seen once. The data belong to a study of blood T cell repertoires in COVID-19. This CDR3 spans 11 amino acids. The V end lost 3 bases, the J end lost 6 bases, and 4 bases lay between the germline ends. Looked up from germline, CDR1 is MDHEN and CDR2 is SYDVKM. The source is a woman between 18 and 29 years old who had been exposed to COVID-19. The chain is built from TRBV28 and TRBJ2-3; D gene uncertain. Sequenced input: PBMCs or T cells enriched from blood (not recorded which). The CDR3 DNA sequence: TGTGCCAGCAGTTTCTCCGATACGCAGTATTTT. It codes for CASSFSDTQYF.